The clone carrying this T cell receptor beta chain was detected once. The target antigen is unknown. The sample belongs to a study of cytomegalovirus exposure and HLA in healthy donors. General study results and limits: Researchers reported in a later analysis that a missense DCLRE1C variant was tied to TCR beta V- and J-gene trimming. Confirmation was obtained in vitro that a few CMV-associated chains are specific for CMV antigens. Evidence from a later analysis indicated that most CMV-associated TCR beta chains looked HLA-restricted.

The CDR3 contains 16 residues. Trimming took 2 bases from V and 3 from J; bases not matched to a gene: 10. Per germline, CDR1 SQVTM and CDR2 ANQGSEA. PCR was performed using 60 Vbeta and 13 Jbeta primers. Assay: immunoSEQ multiplex PCR; the TCRdb copy retains only in-frame clones and omits some. The sample contains tens of thousands of clones, 55% to 80% of which appear only once. This chain joins TRBV29-1 and TRBJ2-3, with TRBD1 matching over 8 bases. Sequencing used PBMCs. This sequence was found in a woman between 50 and 59 years old in good health and CMV-seronegative. The CDR3 protein is CSVEKLTGAGTDTQYF. As DNA, the CDR3 is TGCAGCGTTGAAAAGTTGACAGGGGCCGGGACAGATACGCAGTATTTT.